This TCR beta chain was observed in a study of T cells in Graves' hyperthyroidism and ophthalmopathy. Only a few counts were recorded for this clonotype. Its antigen is as yet unknown. The CDR3 regions of TCR beta were amplified from RNA transcripts. Initially, a first-round RT-PCR of the TCR CDR3 employed the HTBI primer set. TCRdb used MiXCR to reprocess the multiplex PCR reads, holding one entry per CDR3 protein. This sample carries hundreds of thousands of distinct CDR3 sequences, about 14% of them seen once, and the ten largest clones take under 15%. Study-level points and caveats: In blood, most of the thyroid clonotypes expanded above 0.001 were also present.

Germline V CDR1 and CDR2: SGDLS, YYNGEE. The CDR3 contains 14 residues. Trimming cost V 2 bases and J 5 bases, with 10 bases left between them. The sequenced sample was blood. The gene calls are TRBV9 and TRBJ2-2; D gene unclear. This clonotype was obtained from a woman aged 45-65 years with Graves' ophthalmopathy. CDR3 amino acids: CASSVDPATGELFF. CDR3 bases: TGTGCCAGCAGCGTTGACCCGGCTACCGGGGAGCTGTTTTTT. The entire variable domain, with the rest obtained from reference TRBV9 and TRBJ2-2, is as follows: DSGVTQTPKHLITATGQRVTLRCSPRSGDLSVYWYQQSLDQGLQFLIQYYNGEERAKGNILERFSAQQFPDLHSELNLSSLELGDSALYFCASSVDPATGELFFGEGSRLTVL.